Listed below are T cell receptor beta chains from one sample, sequenced in a study of T cells after posttransplantation cyclophosphamide. This table comes from immunoSEQ multiplex PCR, and its TCRdb copy is limited to in-frame clones, with some not included. In total the sample includes 40,000 to 55,000 clones, none of them seen once. The sample taken for sequencing was PBMCs. The receptors were gathered from a man aged 35 to 55 in good health, CMV-negative, and a related stem cell transplant donor. CDR3s include the opening cysteine and the closing phenylalanine or tryptophan. The D gene is left open where the match is weak. Expanded clones are given a class, and other clones once, few, many or no size at all.

CDR3aa | CDR3nt | d_gene | j_gene | abundance | v_gene
CASSMDYYTEAFF | TGTGCCAGTAGTATGGACTATTACACTGAAGCTTTCTTT | - | TRBJ1-1 | many | TRBV19
CASSTNRVWTEAFF | TGTGCCAGTAGTACTAACAGGGTGTGGACTGAAGCTTTCTTT | - | TRBJ1-1 | many | TRBV19
CASSFILAGTKTVF | TGTGCCAGCAGTTTTATATTGGCCGGGACAAAGACCGTCTTC | - | TRBJ2-1 | many | TRBV28
CATSTSQEDTQYF | TGTGCCACCTCGACTAGCCAGGAAGATACGCAGTATTTT | TRBD2 | TRBJ2-3 | many | TRBV6-1
CASSIGQGIGQPQHF | TGTGCCAGTAGTATTGGGCAGGGGATCGGTCAGCCCCAGCATTTT | - | TRBJ1-5 | many | TRBV19
CASSSGRNTEAFF | TGTGCCAGCAGCTCGGGAAGGAACACTGAAGCTTTCTTT | - | TRBJ1-1 | many | TRBV11-2
CASSTSGPGDTIYF | TGTGCCAGCAGCACTTCGGGACCGGGGGACACCATATATTTT | - | TRBJ1-3 | many | TRBV11-2
CASSLTSGRAIPDTQYF | TGTGCCAGCAGCTTGACTAGCGGGAGGGCCATCCCAGATACGCAGTATTTT | TRBD2 | TRBJ2-3 | many | TRBV7-8
CASSQGTARRNEQFF | TGCGCCAGCAGCCAAGGGACAGCTCGACGCAATGAGCAGTTCTTC | - | TRBJ2-1 | many | TRBV4-3
CASSVGQNYGYTF | TGTGCCAGCAGCGTGGGACAGAACTATGGCTACACCTTC | TRBD1 | TRBJ1-2 | many | TRBV7-9
CASSDEAGGPPDTQYF | TGTGCCAGCAGTGACGAAGCGGGAGGGCCCCCAGATACGCAGTATTTT | TRBD2 | TRBJ2-3 | many | TRBV6-4
CASSGYRGRPNEQFF | TGTGCCAGCAGTGGATACAGGGGGCGCCCCAATGAGCAGTTCTTC | TRBD1 | TRBJ2-1 | few | TRBV25-1
CASSLWGGGGTYNEQFF | TGTGCCAGCAGCTTATGGGGGGGTGGCGGGACTTACAATGAGCAGTTCTTC | TRBD2 | TRBJ2-1 | many | TRBV7-9
CASSPLDTSSSYEQYF | TGTGCCAGCTCACCGTTGGACACATCGAGCTCCTACGAGCAGTACTTC | - | TRBJ2-7 | few | TRBV18
CASGLWTGEYEQYF | TGTGCCAGCGGCCTTTGGACAGGGGAGTACGAGCAGTACTTC | TRBD1 | TRBJ2-7 | many | TRBV27
CASSSGVGNSPLHF | TGTGCCAGCAGCTCAGGGGTAGGGAATTCACCCCTCCACTTT | - | TRBJ1-6 | few | TRBV6-5
CASSEQTGGGNQPQHF | TGTGCCAGCAGTGAACAGACAGGGGGAGGGAATCAGCCCCAGCATTTT | TRBD1 | TRBJ1-5 | many | TRBV6-1
CASGFGTGSNQPQHF | TGTGCCAGCGGTTTCGGGACAGGAAGCAATCAGCCCCAGCATTTT | TRBD1 | TRBJ1-5 | - | TRBV6-5
CASRWDRGATEAFF | TGTGCCAGCAGGTGGGACAGGGGCGCCACTGAAGCTTTCTTT | TRBD1 | TRBJ1-1 | many | TRBV28
CASSLELTGTGANVLTF | TGTGCCAGCAGCTTGGAGCTAACAGGGACTGGGGCCAACGTCCTGACTTTC | - | TRBJ2-6 | many | TRBV5-8
CSARGPIEQYF | TGCAGTGCTAGAGGGCCAATCGAGCAGTACTTC | - | TRBJ2-7 | many | TRBV20-1
CAWSVRQGRKDTIYF | TGTGCCTGGAGTGTAAGGCAGGGGAGAAAAGACACCATATATTTT | - | TRBJ1-3 | many | TRBV30
CSVETDFYEQYF | TGCAGCGTTGAGACAGATTTCTACGAGCAGTACTTC | - | TRBJ2-7 | many | TRBV29-1
CASSFYTGVADTQYF | TGTGCCAGTAGTTTTTACACAGGGGTAGCAGATACGCAGTATTTT | TRBD1 | TRBJ2-3 | many | TRBV19
CASSVFRGPSYEQYF | TGTGCCAGCAGTGTTTTCAGGGGGCCTTCCTACGAGCAGTACTTC | TRBD1 | TRBJ2-7 | many | TRBV6-1
CASSSLTSWNNEQFF | TGTGCCAGCAGCTCCTTGACTAGCTGGAACAATGAGCAGTTCTTC | TRBD2 | TRBJ2-1 | many | TRBV7-9
CASSWGDEQYF | TGTGCCAGCAGCTGGGGGGACGAGCAGTACTTC | - | TRBJ2-7 | many | TRBV5-4
CASSFGHGGEQPQHF | TGTGCCAGTAGTTTTGGCCATGGGGGCGAACAGCCCCAGCATTTT | - | TRBJ1-5 | many | TRBV19
CASSLGSGGAQETQYF | TGTGCCAGCAGCTTAGGGTCAGGTGGGGCCCAAGAGACCCAGTACTTC | - | TRBJ2-5 | many | TRBV7-2
CASSPGGRGYGYTF | TGTGCCAGCAGCCCAGGGGGCCGGGGCTATGGCTACACCTTC | TRBD1 | TRBJ1-2 | - | TRBV28
CASSQDHRYTEAFF | TGCGCCAGCAGCCAAGATCACAGATACACTGAAGCTTTCTTT | - | TRBJ1-1 | many | TRBV4-1
CASSIRTGTGELFF | TGTGCCAGTAGCATTCGAACGGGCACCGGGGAGCTGTTTTTT | - | TRBJ2-2 | many | TRBV19
CASRREGGETQYF | TGTGCTAGTAGGCGGGAGGGCGGTGAGACCCAGTACTTC | TRBD2 | TRBJ2-5 | many | TRBV12-5